Listed below are T cell receptor beta chains from one sample, sequenced in a study of cytomegalovirus exposure and HLA in healthy donors. Libraries were prepared by immunoSEQ multiplex PCR; TCRdb keeps only in-frame clonotypes and omits some of them. The sample lists 150,000 to 200,000 clones, around 88% occurring once. The sequencing sample was made of PBMCs. The receptors were gathered from a woman under 30 in good health and CMV-seronegative. Both conserved end residues are part of each CDR3. A D gene is named only where the DNA matches it firmly. Size is omitted from some rows. Given values are once, few, many or a class for expanded clones.

D: .; J: TRBJ2-7; size: .; V: TRBV5-6; DNA: TGTGCCAGCAGCTTGTACGGGGGATTGGGACTCCACGAGCAGTACTTC; CDR3: CASSLYGGLGLHEQYF
D: TRBD2; J: TRBJ2-7; size: .; V: TRBV30; DNA: TGTGCCTGGATGAGGTGGAGCGGGGGGATAGGCGACGAGCAGTACTTC; CDR3: CAWMRWSGGIGDEQYF
D: .; J: TRBJ1-5; size: .; V: TRBV10-2; DNA: TGCGCCAGCAGCGACAGCTTACTAAATCAGCCCCAGCATTTT; CDR3: CASSDSLLNQPQHF
D: TRBD1; J: TRBJ1-3; size: .; V: TRBV5-6; DNA: TGTGCCAGCAGCTCGATGGACAGGGGAGGTCACACCATATATTTT; CDR3: CASSSMDRGGHTIYF
D: .; J: TRBJ2-7; size: few; V: TRBV9; DNA: TGTGCCAGCAGCGTAGCTACCGGGGGAAACTACGAGCAGTACTTC; CDR3: CASSVATGGNYEQYF
D: TRBD1; J: TRBJ1-1; size: few; V: TRBV7-9; DNA: TGTGCCAGCAGCCCAGGGGGCACTGAAGCTTTCTTT; CDR3: CASSPGGTEAFF
D: .; J: TRBJ2-7; size: .; V: TRBV5-6; DNA: TGTGCCAGCAGCTCACCGGTGGTAGCGAGCTCCTACGAGCAGTACTTC; CDR3: CASSSPVVASSYEQYF
D: TRBD1; J: TRBJ2-6; size: .; V: TRBV19; DNA: TGTGCCAGTACCGACAGGGCCACTGGGGCCAACGTCCTGACTTTC; CDR3: CASTDRATGANVLTF
D: .; J: TRBJ2-1; size: .; V: TRBV7-2; DNA: TGTGCCAGCAGCTTATCCACTGGGGGCTTCCTTGAGCAGTTCTTC; CDR3: CASSLSTGGFLEQFF
D: .; J: TRBJ2-1; size: .; V: TRBV29-1; DNA: TGCAGCGTTGAAGTTGGTCGGGGAAAGCGGTACAATGAGCAGTTCTTC; CDR3: CSVEVGRGKRYNEQFF
D: .; J: TRBJ1-1; size: .; V: TRBV9; DNA: TGTGCCAGCAGCCCCTCCGACAGTTGGGGCACTGAAGCTTTCTTT; CDR3: CASSPSDSWGTEAFF
D: TRBD2; J: TRBJ2-7; size: .; V: TRBV7-8; DNA: TGTGCCAGCAGCCCAAGCGGGAGACTCTACGAGCAGTACTTC; CDR3: CASSPSGRLYEQYF
D: TRBD1; J: TRBJ2-2; size: .; V: TRBV29-1; DNA: TGCAGCGTTGCAGGGGGCACGAACACCGGGGAGCTGTTTTTT; CDR3: CSVAGGTNTGELFF
D: .; J: TRBJ1-2; size: .; V: TRBV2; DNA: TGTGCCAGCATTCCAGGCAACTATGGCTACACCTTC; CDR3: CASIPGNYGYTF
D: .; J: TRBJ1-1; size: .; V: TRBV18; DNA: TGTGCCAGCTCACCACTGACGGGGAGTGAAGCTTTCTTT; CDR3: CASSPLTGSEAFF
D: .; J: TRBJ2-7; size: .; V: TRBV4-1; DNA: TGCGCCAGCAGCCAAGCAGGGGGACTTTACGAGCAGTACTTC; CDR3: CASSQAGGLYEQYF
D: .; J: TRBJ1-2; size: .; V: TRBV6-1; DNA: TGTGCCAGCAGGGACAGTAACTATGGCTACACCTTC; CDR3: CASRDSNYGYTF
D: .; J: TRBJ2-7; size: .; V: TRBV5-4; DNA: TGTGCCAGCAGCTTGACAGGGGGGGAAGCCTACGAGCAGTACTTC; CDR3: CASSLTGGEAYEQYF
D: .; J: TRBJ2-6; size: .; V: TRBV5-1; DNA: TGCGCCAGCAGCCCCCGAGGCTCTGGGGCCAACGTCCTGACTTTC; CDR3: CASSPRGSGANVLTF
D: .; J: TRBJ1-5; size: .; V: TRBV4-1; DNA: TGCGCCAGCAGCCAAGATGAAGGGGTTCAGCCCCAGCATTTT; CDR3: CASSQDEGVQPQHF
D: .; J: TRBJ1-1; size: .; V: TRBV7-8; DNA: TGTGCCAGCAGCTTAGCACAGAACACTGAAGCTTTCTTT; CDR3: CASSLAQNTEAFF
D: TRBD1; J: TRBJ2-7; size: many; V: TRBV19; DNA: TGTGCCAGTAGTATTGGGACAGTTATATCCTACGAGCAGTACTTC; CDR3: CASSIGTVISYEQYF
D: .; J: TRBJ2-1; size: .; V: TRBV11-2; DNA: TGTGCCAGCAGCTCCCAAGCGGGTGGGTACAATGAGCAGTTCTTC; CDR3: CASSSQAGGYNEQFF
D: .; J: TRBJ2-7; size: .; V: TRBV7-2; DNA: TGTGCCAGCAGCTGGGAGGACGAGCAGTACTTC; CDR3: CASSWEDEQYF
D: .; J: TRBJ1-5; size: .; V: TRBV4-1; DNA: TGCGCCAGCAGCCAAGTTGGCTATCAGCCCCAGCATTTT; CDR3: CASSQVGYQPQHF
D: .; J: TRBJ1-1; size: .; V: TRBV27; DNA: TGTGCCAGCAGTTTATTCCCTGTGACCAGGGGATCTGAAGCTTTCTTT; CDR3: CASSLFPVTRGSEAFF
D: .; J: TRBJ1-2; size: .; V: TRBV14; DNA: TGTGCCAGCAGCCAAGGCACGAACAGGTTCTATGGCTACACCTTC; CDR3: CASSQGTNRFYGYTF
D: .; J: TRBJ2-3; size: .; V: TRBV7-3; DNA: TGTGCCAGCAGCCAACTTGGTACGCAGTATTTT; CDR3: CASSQLGTQYF
D: .; J: TRBJ2-1; size: .; V: TRBV27; DNA: TGTGCCAGCAGTTGGAGGAGCTCCTACAATGAGCAGTTCTTC; CDR3: CASSWRSSYNEQFF